The 18 T cell receptor beta chains listed next were all sequenced from one sample in a study of cytomegalovirus exposure and HLA in healthy donors. The primer mix had 60 Vbeta and 13 Jbeta primers. The data were produced by immunoSEQ multiplex PCR, yet TCRdb's version contains in-frame clones alone and is incomplete. The sample holds roughly 150,000 clones, roughly 70% seen once. The sample was PBMCs. These receptors were taken from a man aged 30 to 39 in good health and CMV-seronegative.

This clone showed up just a few times. CDR3 nucleotide sequence: TGTGCCATCAGTGAGCCCGGTTATGGACTAGCGGGGGCCAATGAGCAGTTCTTC. As protein: CAISEPGYGLAGANEQFF. This chain links TRBV10-3 with TRBJ2-1, with 13 bases aligning to TRBD2. Germline V gene lookup returns CDR1 ENHRY and CDR2 SYGVKD. V gave up 2 bases and J gave up 6 bases; unmatched junction bases: 10. This CDR3 is built from 18 residues.

This chain links TRBV7-8 with TRBJ1-1, with TRBD1 identical over 9 bases. Per germline, CDR1 SGHVS and CDR2 FQNEAQ. The CDR3 runs to 11 residues. With V trimmed by 3 bases and J by 14 bases, 4 bases remained unmatched. CDR3 residues: CASSFRDREFF. The CDR3 DNA is TGTGCCAGCAGCTTCCGGGACAGGGAGTTCTTT. Supplemented by reference TRBV7-8 and TRBJ1-1, the full variable domain reads GAGVSQSPRYKVAKRGQDVALRCDPISGHVSLFWYQQALGQGPEFLTYFQNEAQLDKSGLPSDRFFAERPEGSVSTLKIQRTQQEDSAVYLCASSFRDREFFGQGTRLTVV.

The chain employs TRBV7-9 and TRBJ2-2, with 7 bases identical to TRBD2. V was pared by 3 bases and J by 6 bases, with 1 base of the junction left unmatched. The CDR3 totals 13 residues. CDR1 is SEHNR, CDR2 FQNEAQ, per germline (reference sequence). The CDR3 protein is CASSFAGAGELFF. In DNA, the CDR3 is TGTGCCAGCAGCTTTGCGGGGGCCGGGGAGCTGTTTTTT.

This chain links TRBV6-5 with TRBJ1-2; no reliable D call. The CDR3 has 14 amino acids. The germline V gene encodes CDR1 MNHEY and CDR2 SVGAGI. The V end lost 10 bases, the J end lost 8 bases, and 23 bases lay between the germline ends. CDR3 sequence reads: CATRRKGDFGGYTF. CDR3 bases: TGTGCCACCCGAAGGAAAGGTGACTTCGGGGGCTACACCTTC.

This clone was recorded only once. The chain recombines TRBV6-1 with TRBJ2-3; TRBD1 matches 7 bases. V lost 4 bases to trimming and J lost 2 bases; unmatched junction nucleotides: 3. Germline CDR1 is MNHNS and CDR2 is SASEGT. The CDR3 runs 14 residues. The CDR3 nucleotides are TGTGCCAGCAGTGGGGGACAGTCCACAGATACGCAGTATTTT. It yields the protein CASSGGQSTDTQYF.

The chain links TRBV6-5 to TRBJ1-1, with 7 nucleotides matching TRBD1. The CDR3 has 14 amino acids. The junction had 9 bases not matched to a gene; V was cut back by 0 bases and J by 11 bases. Germline values: CDR1 MNHEY, CDR2 SVGAGI. The CDR3 here is CASSYSGQRHRAFF. CDR3 bases: TGTGCCAGCAGTTACTCGGGACAGAGACACCGTGCTTTCTTT.

The chain uses TRBV27 and TRBJ2-3; 14 bases are a match to TRBD2. The CDR3 is 15 residues long. V trimming: 6 bases; J trimming: 4 bases; junction bases outside the gene matches: 3. CDR1 and CDR2 (germline): MNHEY, SMNVEV (reference sequence). Here the CDR3 reads CASRGTSGGADTQYF. CDR3 nucleotide sequence: TGTGCCAGCAGGGGGACTAGCGGGGGAGCAGATACGCAGTATTTT.

A remark on this clone: One end of the junction does not line up with germline, which may come from a read error. The rearrangement joins TRBV13 to TRBJ2-6; 7 nucleotides line up with TRBD2. Per the germline V gene, CDR1 is PRHDT and CDR2 is FYEKMQ (reference sequence). The CDR3 has 16 amino acids. CDR3: CASSRDYYSGANGLTF. The CDR3 DNA reads TGTGCCAGCAGTAGGGACTACTACTCTGGGGCCAACGGCCTGACTTTC.

This sequence joins TRBV6-6 and TRBJ2-1; 13 bases agree with TRBD2. V trimming: 4 bases; J trimming: 10 bases; junction bases outside the gene matches: 10. CDR3 length: 16 amino acids. The germline V gene has CDR1 MNHNY and CDR2 SVGAGI (reference sequence). The CDR3 spells CASSLSSGLAGNEQFF. CDR3 nucleotides: TGTGCCAGCAGTTTAAGCTCGGGACTAGCGGGAAACGAGCAGTTCTTC.

The gene calls are TRBV6-1 and TRBJ1-3, with no clear D. The CDR3 spans 17 residues. Deletions cut 2 bases from V and 0 bases from J, with 14 bases between. Germline CDR1 is MNHNS and CDR2 is SASEGT. Written as DNA, the CDR3 is TGTGCCAGCAGTGAACGGAAAGACACTTACTCTGGAAACACCATATATTTT. Protein sequence: CASSERKDTYSGNTIYF.

In regard to this clone: The same CDR3 is also encoded by other DNA sequences in this sample. The chain couples TRBV10-2 to TRBJ2-7, with D maybe TRBD2 (7 bases). The V gene's germline CDR1 is WSHSY and CDR2 SAAADI. The length of the CDR3 is 14 residues. Trimming cost V 3 bases and J 2 bases, with 11 bases left between them. The CDR3 spells CASSEGGGPYEQYF. CDR3 DNA: TGCGCCAGCAGTGAAGGGGGAGGGCCCTACGAGCAGTACTTC.

This rearrangement joins TRBV7-9 to TRBJ2-1; 13 bases line up with TRBD2. The CDR3 is 18 residues long. V lost 3 bases to trimming and J lost 0 bases; unmatched junction nucleotides: 5. Germline CDR1 is SEHNR and CDR2 is FQNEAQ (reference sequence). CDR3 DNA sequence: TGTGCCAGCAGCTTCGGGACTAGCGGGATGAGCTCCTACAATGAGCAGTTCTTC. This translates into CASSFGTSGMSSYNEQFF.

The J gene is TRBJ2-3, the V gene TRBV9; TRBD2 matches 15 bases. Germline assignment: CDR1 SGDLS and CDR2 YYNGEE. The CDR3 spans 17 residues. V was pared by 4 bases and J by 7 bases, with 10 bases of the junction left unmatched. CDR3 nucleotides: TGTGCCAGCAGCCCCAGGACTAGCGGGGGGGCCACGCATACGCAGTATTTT. Translated, it gives CASSPRTSGGATHTQYF.

The chain employs TRBV2 and TRBJ2-7, with D uncertain. Trimming shortened V by 8 bases and J by 6 bases, and 17 bases separated the two germline ends. The CDR3 consists of 13 residues. Germline V lookup: CDR1 SNHLY, CDR2 FYNNEI. This CDR3 reads CASLPIPGGEQYF. Here the CDR3 DNA reads TGTGCCAGCTTACCTATCCCCGGCGGCGAGCAGTACTTC.

This chain links TRBV27 with TRBJ2-2; TRBD2 is a possible D gene (7 bases). From germline, CDR1 is MNHEY and CDR2 SMNVEV (reference sequence). CDR3 length: 16 amino acids. Deletions cut 2 bases from V and 3 bases from J, with 13 bases between. CDR3 sequence: CASSLRGAGDTGELFF. Here the CDR3 DNA reads TGTGCCAGCAGTTTAAGGGGGGCGGGGGACACCGGGGAGCTGTTTTTT.

The rearrangement links TRBV7-9 to TRBJ1-1, with unresolved D. From germline, CDR1 is SEHNR and CDR2 FQNEAQ (reference sequence). Between the trimmed V and J ends, which lost 5 bases and 1 base, there was a span of 8 bases. CDR3 length: 13 residues. CDR3 nucleotide sequence: TGTGCCAGCAGCCCATCGGGGAACACTGAAGCTTTCTTT. This encodes CASSPSGNTEAFF.

V and J are TRBV5-1 and TRBJ1-1; no clear D. V lost 0 bases to trimming and J lost 5 bases, with 11 bases between them. CDR1 and CDR2 (germline): SGHRS, YFSETQ. This CDR3 is built from 14 residues. DNA of the CDR3: TGCGCCAGCAGCTTGGTAGCAGCGGGAACTGAAGCTTTCTTT. Its translation is CASSLVAAGTEAFF.

The count of this clone is one. J is TRBJ2-7 and V is TRBV28, with D possibly TRBD1 on 6 matching bases. Trimming left V 7 bases short and J 6 bases short, with 16 bases between. CDR1 MDHEN and CDR2 SYDVKM come from the germline V gene. CDR3 length equals 13 residues. The CDR3 reads CASTGTPDIEQYF. DNA of the CDR3: TGTGCCAGCACCGGGACACCGGATATCGAGCAGTACTTC. The variable domain in full, with the rest retrieved from reference TRBV28 and TRBJ2-7, is DVKVTQSSRYLVKRTGEKVFLECVQDMDHENMFWYRQDPGLGLRLIYFSYDVKMKEKGDIPEGYSVSREKKERFSLILESASTNQTSMYLCASTGTPDIEQYFGPGTRLTVT.